The next 28 T cell receptor beta chains were all read from a single sample in a study of blood T cell repertoires in COVID-19. Method: immunoSEQ multiplex PCR; TCRdb's copy keeps in-frame clones and lacks some. The top ten clones hold roughly 7.3% of a sample with about 100,000 clones, more than 85% of them seen once. Sequenced material: peripheral blood. These TCRs come from a man aged 25 to 45 in a cohort sampled during active COVID-19.

V and J are TRBV7-2 and TRBJ2-3; 10 bases are a match to TRBD1. The CDR3 loop spans 15 amino acids. Looked up from germline, CDR1 is SGHTA and CDR2 is FQGNSA. Trimming at V came to 0 bases and at J to 11 bases, leaving 8 bases not matched to a gene. In nucleotides, the CDR3 is TGTGCCAGCAGCTTAGCGCGTACGACAGGGGGCGGGCAGTATTTT. Translation: CASSLARTTGGGQYF.

The V gene is TRBV9, the J gene TRBJ1-2; TRBD1 is a possible D gene (6 bases). Germline lookup yields CDR1 SGDLS and CDR2 YYNGEE. V gave up 0 bases and J gave up 5 bases, with 8 bases separating them. CDR3 size: 13 residues. CDR3: CASSVGQAYGYTF. The CDR3 coding sequence is TGTGCCAGCAGCGTAGGACAGGCGTATGGCTACACCTTC.

This chain links TRBV20-1 with TRBJ2-1; no clear D gene. CDR1 and CDR2 (germline): DFQATT, SNEGSKA (reference sequence). With 6 bases removed from V and 10 bases from J, the gap between germline ends came to 10 bases. The CDR3 has 10 amino acids. Written as DNA, the CDR3 is TGCAGTGCGGTTCGGCGGGAGCAGTTCTTC. Translation: CSAVRREQFF.

This chain joins TRBV9 and TRBJ2-2, with 7 bases matching TRBD1. The germline V gene encodes CDR1 SGDLS and CDR2 YYNGEE. The CDR3 loop spans 16 amino acids. The J segment lost 3 bases and the V segment lost 3 bases, leaving 8 bases of the junction unmatched. The CDR3, as DNA: TGTGCCAGCAGCGCCCGCGGACAGGTCGACACCGGGGAGCTGTTTTTT. Translating it yields CASSARGQVDTGELFF. The variable domain in full, with the rest retrieved from reference TRBV9 and TRBJ2-2, is DSGVTQTPKHLITATGQRVTLRCSPRSGDLSVYWYQQSLDQGLQFLIQYYNGEERAKGNILERFSAQQFPDLHSELNLSSLELGDSALYFCASSARGQVDTGELFFGEGSRLTVL.

As concerns this clone: A junction end diverges from the germline sequence, so it may reflect a read error. The chain carries TRBV30 and TRBJ2-2, with 7 positions matching TRBD1. Germline loops: CDR1 GTSNPN, CDR2 SVGIG (reference sequence). The CDR3 has 14 amino acids. CDR3 in DNA: TGTGCCTGGAGTGTAGGGGGCCCCCACCGGGGAGCTGTTTTT. Protein product: CAWSVGGPHRGAVF. The complete variable domain, with remaining parts taken from reference TRBV30 and TRBJ2-2, reads SQTIHQWPATLVQPVGSPLSLECTVEGTSNPNLYWYRQAAGRGLQLLFYSVGIGQISSEVPQNLSASRPQDRQFILSSKKLLLSDSGFYLCAWSVGGPHRGAVFGEGSRLTVL.

The count of this clone is one. The V call is TRBV4-3, the J call TRBJ2-7; maybe TRBD2 (7 bases). V was cut by 4 bases and J by 1 base, with 11 bases left in between. In germline, CDR1 is LGHNA, CDR2 YSLEER. The CDR3 length is 14 residues. The CDR3 spells CASSRTRGSYEQYF. CDR3 sequence (DNA): TGCGCCAGCAGCCGGACTAGGGGGTCCTACGAGCAGTACTTC.

The V call is TRBV5-6, the J call TRBJ2-3, with 9 bases matching TRBD2. The CDR3 totals 14 residues. The J segment lost 7 bases and the V segment lost 0 bases, leaving 3 bases of the junction unmatched. The V gene's germline CDR1 is SGHDT and CDR2 YYEEEE. The CDR3 here is CASSLGGGANTQYF. The CDR3, as DNA: TGTGCCAGCAGCTTGGGCGGGGGGGCTAATACGCAGTATTTT.

The table lists this clone with a count of one. The chain combines TRBV28 with TRBJ2-7; a possible D gene is TRBD1 (6 bases). The CDR3 consists of 15 residues. Germline V gene lookup returns CDR1 MDHEN and CDR2 SYDVKM. The germline V and J ends were trimmed by 7 bases and 3 bases, with 19 bases remaining between them. The CDR3 reads CASTTGTYSYYEQYF. CDR3 DNA: TGTGCCAGCACCACAGGGACCTATTCCTACTACGAGCAGTACTTC.

The chain combines TRBV15 with TRBJ2-7; weak D call: TRBD1 (6 bases). V lost 5 bases and J 0 bases, leaving 8 bases between the germline ends. The CDR3 is 13 residues long. The germline V gene has CDR1 LNHNV and CDR2 YYDKDF (reference sequence). In DNA, the CDR3 is TGTGCCACCAGCTGGACAGCCTCCTACGAGCAGTACTTC. It specifies CATSWTASYEQYF.

The CDR3 DNA reads TGTGCCAGCTCACCCAACCAGGGGGCTAATGAAAAACTGTTTTTT. Its protein product is CASSPNQGANEKLFF. The chain is built from TRBV18 and TRBJ1-4, with TRBD1 identical over 7 bases. In germline, CDR1 is KGHSH, CDR2 LQKENI. There are 15 residues in the CDR3. The ends lost 3 bases at V and 3 bases at J; junction bases unmatched: 4. The full variable domain, with the rest looked up from reference TRBV18 and TRBJ1-4, is NAGVMQNPRHLVRRRGQEARLRCSPMKGHSHVYWYRQLPEEGLKFMVYLQKENIIDESGMPKERFSAEFPKEGPSILRIQQVVRGDSAAYFCASSPNQGANEKLFFGSGTQLSVL.

The J gene is TRBJ2-1, the V gene TRBV12-2; the table's D call TRBD2 went unverified against the DNA. TRBV12-2 is listed as a pseudogene. This CDR3 has 14 amino acids. The CDR3, as DNA: TGTGCAAGTCCTCGGGAGATCCGCCCAAATGAGCAGTTCTTC. Amino acid sequence: CASPREIRPNEQFF.

This chain uses TRBV19 with TRBJ1-1, with 8 bases fitting TRBD1. CDR3 length equals 14 residues. V trimming: 2 bases; J trimming: 5 bases; junction bases outside the gene matches: 4. CDR1 and CDR2 from the germline V gene are LNHDA and SQIVND (reference sequence). The CDR3 here is CASSIQGARTEAFF. Written as DNA, the CDR3 is TGTGCCAGTAGTATACAGGGGGCGCGGACTGAAGCTTTCTTT.

V gene TRBV24-1 combines with J gene TRBJ2-5; D gene uncertain. The CDR3 covers 15 residues. V dropped 1 base and J dropped 5 bases, with 13 bases sitting between them. Per the germline V gene, CDR1 is KGHDR and CDR2 is SFDVKD. The CDR3 DNA reads TGTGCCACCAGTGATTTTGGCGGTTCTGGTGAGACCCAGTACTTC. It encodes CATSDFGGSGETQYF.

The chain is built from TRBV2 and TRBJ2-1, with a tentative D call TRBD2 (5 bases). This CDR3 has 16 residues. Germline V gene lookup returns CDR1 SNHLY and CDR2 FYNNEI. Deletions cut 4 bases from V and 6 bases from J, with 19 bases between. CDR3 sequence reads: CASSAGTSLDSNEQFF. The CDR3 DNA sequence: TGTGCCAGCAGTGCGGGAACCTCGCTGGACTCCAATGAGCAGTTCTTC. The full variable domain, rest sourced from reference TRBV2 and TRBJ2-1, is EPEVTQTPSHQVTQMGQEVILRCVPISNHLYFYWYRQILGQKVEFLVSFYNNEISEKSEIFDDQFSVERPDGSNFTLKIRSTKLEDSAMYFCASSAGTSLDSNEQFFGPGTRLTVL.

The chain has TRBV12-3 or TRBV12-4 and TRBJ1-2; D remains unclear. V was shortened by 3 bases and J by 7 bases, with 9 bases between the two germline ends. The CDR3 consists of 12 residues. The CDR3 DNA reads TGTGCCAGCAGTTTCACCCTCGGTGGCTACACCTTC. Protein product: CASSFTLGGYTF.

The J gene is TRBJ2-3, the V gene TRBV6-5; D gene ambiguous. The V end was cut by 2 bases, the J end by 0 bases, with 9 bases between. The germline V gene has CDR1 MNHEY and CDR2 SVGAGI. The CDR3 covers 15 residues. In nucleotides, the CDR3 is TGTGCCAGCAGTTACGTCTGGGCTAGCACAGATACGCAGTATTTT. The encoded protein is CASSYVWASTDTQYF.

The chain has TRBV6-5 and TRBJ1-1; 7 nucleotides line up with TRBD1. With 6 bases clipped from V and 10 bases from J, the junction kept 17 bases outside the gene matches. Germline CDR1 reads MNHEY; CDR2 reads SVGAGI. The CDR3 has 15 amino acids. CDR3 DNA: TGTGCCAGCAGATCCAGCGGAGGGGGACAGCTAAGAGCTTTCTTT. Protein product: CASRSSGGGQLRAFF.

This clone was seen a single time. V is TRBV6-5 and J is TRBJ1-2; D possibly corresponds to TRBD1 (5 bases). Trimming took off 10 bases at V and 6 bases at J, with 15 bases between the two ends. The germline gives CDR1 MNHEY, CDR2 SVGAGI. The length of the CDR3 is 12 residues. In nucleotides, the CDR3 is TGTGCCACCTGCAGGGATGCGAATGGCTACACCTTC. This codes for CATCRDANGYTF.

The chain employs TRBV12-5 and TRBJ2-1; D is unresolved. Germline V lookup: CDR1 LGHNT, CDR2 FRNRAP. The CDR3 spans 13 residues. V gave up 0 bases and J gave up 9 bases, with 9 bases separating them. Here the CDR3 reads CASGLVLTGEQFF. The CDR3 DNA is TGTGCTAGTGGTTTGGTATTGACTGGTGAGCAGTTCTTC.

The genes are TRBV7-9 and TRBJ2-5, with 7 bases fitting TRBD1. The CDR3 has 13 residues. The V and J ends lost 4 bases and 5 bases, in that order; junction bases with no gene match: 4. The germline V gene encodes CDR1 SEHNR and CDR2 FQNEAQ (reference sequence). CDR3 nucleotide sequence: TGTGCCAGCAGCTCACAGGGGCGGGAGACCCAGTACTTC. It is translated as CASSSQGRETQYF.

The rearrangement uses TRBV5-1 and TRBJ2-2; D perhaps matches TRBD2 (6 bases). The germline V and J ends were trimmed by 5 bases and 8 bases, with 16 bases remaining between them. This CDR3 region has 14 residues. Germline V gene sequence: CDR1 SGHRS, CDR2 YFSETQ. CDR3 in amino acids: CASSYSGGLGELFF. CDR3 DNA sequence: TGCGCCAGCAGTTATTCCGGGGGTTTAGGGGAGCTGTTTTTT.

The rearrangement links TRBV5-4 to TRBJ1-1; TRBD1 is a possible D gene (5 bases). Germline V lookup: CDR1 SGHNT, CDR2 YYREEE (reference sequence). V shed 3 bases and J shed 12 bases, with 27 bases lying between them. This CDR3 region has 16 residues. In DNA form, the CDR3 reads TGTGCCAGCAGCTCGGTACGGGGTGCGGGGGGGAGTAATACTTTCTTT. Its translation is CASSSVRGAGGSNTFF.

This chain links TRBV19 with TRBJ1-1; 11 nucleotides agree with TRBD1. Germline V CDR1 and CDR2: LNHDA, SQIVND (reference sequence). The CDR3 runs to 13 residues. After removal of 7 bases from V and 10 bases from J, the junction contained 8 bases not matched to a gene. The CDR3 sequence is CASIGQGAVGAFF. The CDR3 coding sequence is TGTGCCAGTATAGGACAGGGGGCTGTCGGAGCTTTCTTT.

The chain joins TRBV30 to TRBJ2-4, with D possibly being TRBD2 (6 bases). Trimming pared 8 bases from V and 6 bases from J, leaving 17 bases between. CDR3 length: 13 amino acids. Germline CDR1 reads GTSNPN; CDR2 reads SVGIG (reference sequence). The CDR3 nucleotides are TGTGCCCTAGCCCCGGGAGCGGGAAACATTCAGTACTTC. Encoded protein: CALAPGAGNIQYF. Full variable domain (remainder filled in from reference TRBV30 and TRBJ2-4): SQTIHQWPATLVQPVGSPLSLECTVEGTSNPNLYWYRQAAGRGLQLLFYSVGIGQISSEVPQNLSASRPQDRQFILSSKKLLLSDSGFYLCALAPGAGNIQYFGAGTRLSVL.

This chain links TRBV27 with TRBJ2-7; D is possibly TRBD1 (5 bases). This CDR3 spans 15 amino acids. V lost 3 bases to trimming and J lost 2 bases, with 14 bases between them. Germline lookup yields CDR1 MNHEY and CDR2 SMNVEV (reference sequence). Here the CDR3 reads CASSFQGHFPYEQYF. In nucleotides, the CDR3 is TGTGCCAGCAGTTTCCAAGGACATTTCCCCTACGAGCAGTACTTC.

The genes are TRBV7-2 and TRBJ1-1; TRBD1 aligns across 8 bases. The CDR3 is made up of 17 amino acids. The V and J ends lost 5 bases and 7 bases, in that order; junction bases with no gene match: 18. The germline V gene encodes CDR1 SGHTA and CDR2 FQGNSA. CDR3 loop: CASSGRPGTGAGDEAFF. DNA of the CDR3: TGTGCCAGCAGCGGACGTCCCGGGACAGGTGCTGGGGATGAAGCTTTCTTT.

This chain connects TRBV29-1 to TRBJ1-2; 9 positions match TRBD1. V trimming: 6 bases; J trimming: 2 bases; junction bases outside the gene matches: 4. The length of the CDR3 is 13 residues. Per the germline V gene, CDR1 is SQVTM and CDR2 is ANQGSEA. The chain's CDR3 is CSVGQGINYGYTF. In DNA form, the CDR3 reads TGCAGCGTGGGACAGGGCATAAACTATGGCTACACCTTC.

In this sample, this clone turned up once. The gene calls are TRBV5-5 and TRBJ1-2; 9 bases agree with TRBD1. CDR3 length equals 16 residues. The V and J ends lost 4 bases and 5 bases, in that order; junction bases with no gene match: 12. Germline CDR1 SGHKS, CDR2 YYEKEE (reference sequence). The CDR3 sequence: CASSPPHRGPQYGYTF. The DNA for the CDR3 is TGTGCCAGCAGCCCCCCGCACAGGGGGCCTCAATATGGCTACACCTTC.